A selection of T cell receptor beta chains follows, all from one sample in a study of control samples from healthy donors and cancer patients. Here immunoSEQ multiplex PCR was the method, and the copy in TCRdb shows in-frame clones only, minus some. Altogether over 100,000 clones are present, more than 80% being singletons, with the ten largest covering around 2.3%. The sequenced material came from blood. These receptors came from a man between 40 and 49 years old in good health. Both conserved end residues are part of each CDR3. The D gene is left open where the match is weak. Part of the rows lack a size; the others show once, few, many or a class for expanded clones.

TRBD1	NA	TRBV19	TRBJ1-2	TGTGCCAGTAGTATCCAGGGGGACTATGGCTACACCTTC	CASSIQGDYGYTF
NA	NA	TRBV12-3/TRBV12-4	TRBJ1-1	TGTGCCAGCAGTTTTGGAGGCACTGAAGCTTTCTTT	CASSFGGTEAFF
TRBD2	NA	TRBV7-2	TRBJ2-3	TGTGCCAGCAGCTTCCTGCTTAGCGGGGGGGCAGCAGATACGCAGTATTTT	CASSFLLSGGAADTQYF
NA	once	TRBV9	TRBJ1-2	TGTGCCAGCAGCGTAGTTCCGGGACATCGCTATGGCTACACCTTC	CASSVVPGHRYGYTF
NA	NA	TRBV6-7	TRBJ2-7	TGTGCCAGCAGTTGGCAAGGTGACACCCCCTACGAGCAGTACTTC	CASSWQGDTPYEQYF
NA	NA	TRBV6-1	TRBJ1-5	TGTGCCAGCAGTGATAATAGCAATCAGCCCCAGCATTTT	CASSDNSNQPQHF
NA	NA	TRBV6-5	TRBJ1-1	TGTGCCAGCAGGGACAAGTACTTGAACACTGAAGCTTTCTTT	CASRDKYLNTEAFF
TRBD2	NA	TRBV6-1	TRBJ2-7	TGTGCCAGCAGTGAAGCGGGAGGGTACTACGAGCAGTACTTC	CASSEAGGYYEQYF
NA	NA	TRBV19	TRBJ2-3	TGTGCCAGTAGTATTTATTTCACAGATACGCAGTATTTT	CASSIYFTDTQYF
TRBD1	NA	TRBV2	TRBJ1-3	TGTGCCACTCGAACAGGGGAAGCTGGAAACACCATATATTTT	CATRTGEAGNTIYF
NA	NA	TRBV28	TRBJ1-4	TGTGCCAGCAGCGAGGGGAGTAATGAAAAACTGTTTTTT	CASSEGSNEKLFF
TRBD2	NA	TRBV6-6	TRBJ2-1	TGTGCCAGCAGTAAGCGGGGGGGTTACAATGAGCAGTTCTTC	CASSKRGGYNEQFF
NA	NA	TRBV4-2	TRBJ2-3	TGTGCCAGCAGCCAAGATCCCGTGCCAGATACGCAGTATTTT	CASSQDPVPDTQYF
NA	NA	TRBV27	TRBJ1-2	TGTGCCAGCAGTTTACATAACTATGGCTACACCTTC	CASSLHNYGYTF
TRBD1	NA	TRBV2	TRBJ1-2	TGTGCCAGCAGTGAAGTCCCGGGACAGGGCAACTATGGCTACACCTTC	CASSEVPGQGNYGYTF
NA	NA	TRBV30	TRBJ1-4	TGTGCCTGGAGTGTAACGGGGGCCGGGGAAAAACTGTTTTTT	CAWSVTGAGEKLFF
NA	NA	TRBV19	TRBJ1-5	TGTGCCAGTAGTATAGTCGGCGCCAGTTACAATCAGCCCCAGCATTTT	CASSIVGASYNQPQHF
NA	once	TRBV12-3/TRBV12-4	TRBJ1-3	TGTGCCAGCAGTCCGCCAGGCACCATATATTTT	CASSPPGTIYF
TRBD1	NA	TRBV19	TRBJ1-2	TGTGCCAGTAGTACGGGACAGGTGAGCTACACCTTC	CASSTGQVSYTF
NA	few	TRBV2	TRBJ1-1	TGTGCCAGCAGTGCAAGACATAGCTCTACTGAAGCTTTCTTT	CASSARHSSTEAFF
NA	NA	TRBV21-1	TRBJ1-4	TGTGCCAGCAGCTCCCACCCAAAAGGCAGGAGATTT	CASSSHPKGRRF
NA	NA	TRBV10-3	TRBJ1-2	TGTGCCATCAGATCAGCCAGTAGCTATGGCTACACCTTC	CAIRSASSYGYTF
TRBD1	NA	TRBV3-1/TRBV3-2	TRBJ2-5	TGTGCCAGCAGCCAAGGGACAGGCACGAAGACCCAGTACTTC	CASSQGTGTKTQYF
TRBD2	NA	TRBV11-3	TRBJ2-3	TGTGCCAGCAGCCACGGGGGGGAGAGCACAGATACGCAGTATTTT	CASSHGGESTDTQYF
NA	NA	TRBV12-3/TRBV12-4	TRBJ2-3	TGTGCCAGCAGTTTCGGGTCAGATACGCAGTATTTT	CASSFGSDTQYF